These 4 T cell receptor beta chains share one sample of origin, sequenced in a study of cytomegalovirus exposure and HLA in healthy donors. Measured with immunoSEQ multiplex PCR; TCRdb has only the in-frame clones, and not every one. The table has some 170,000 clones, approximately 87% seen once. Material for sequencing was PBMCs. The source of these receptors is a woman in her 30s in good health and CMV-seronegative.

The chain uses TRBV15 and TRBJ1-6; 10 bases are a match to TRBD1. Germline CDR1 reads LNHNV; CDR2 reads YYDKDF (reference sequence). This CDR3 region has 15 residues. V lost 3 bases, J lost 5 bases, and 1 base stayed unmatched. The CDR3 spells CATSSDRGHNSPLHF. CDR3 nucleotides: TGTGCCACCAGCAGTGACAGGGGGCATAATTCACCCCTCCACTTT.

The sample holds a few counts of this clone. This chain joins TRBV6-4 and TRBJ2-6; perhaps TRBD2 as D (6 bases). The CDR3 has 17 amino acids. Germline-derived CDR1 and CDR2 are MRHNA and SNTAGT. V gave up 4 bases and J gave up 1 base, with 14 bases separating them. The CDR3 DNA reads as TGTGCCAGCAGTGGCAGCCCGGCGGGGTCTGGGGCCAACGTCCTGACTTTC. As protein: CASSGSPAGSGANVLTF.

This clone was observed a handful of times. This chain connects TRBV11-2 to TRBJ2-4; 12 nucleotides agree with TRBD2. V shed 1 base, J shed 5 bases, and the junction held 3 bases outside the gene matches. The CDR3 covers 16 residues. Germline V lookup: CDR1 SGHAT, CDR2 FQNNGV. The CDR3 DNA is TGTGCCAGCAGCTTAGTGGGACTAGCGGGTGAAAACATTCAGTACTTC. It codes for CASSLVGLAGENIQYF.

The V call is TRBV5-1, the J call TRBJ1-2; D may be TRBD1 (5 bases). The CDR3 totals 15 residues. V lost 0 bases, J lost 6 bases, and 15 bases lay in between. Per the germline V gene, CDR1 is SGHRS and CDR2 is YFSETQ. The CDR3 reads CASSLAGGSGDGYTF. Here the CDR3 DNA reads TGCGCCAGCAGCTTGGCCGGGGGATCCGGAGATGGCTACACCTTC. The full variable domain, rest sourced from reference TRBV5-1 and TRBJ1-2, is KAGVTQTPRYLIKTRGQQVTLSCSPISGHRSVSWYQQTPGQGLQFLFEYFSETQRNKGNFPGRFSGRQFSNSRSEMNVSTLELGDSALYLCASSLAGGSGDGYTFGSGTRLTVV.